The source of this T cell receptor (beta chain) is a study of tumor and adjacent non-tumor tissue in lung cancer. About the study: The cohort had 12 adenocarcinoma, 2 squamous cell and 1 small cell patients.

This sample's RNA came from whole unsorted tissue. Chemotherapy-naive patients with new lung cancer underwent thoracic surgery in China, August–late 2014. A modified ARM-PCR protocol with three rounds of nested PCR amplified TCRbeta. TCRdb reprocessed the multiplex PCR reads with MiXCR, giving one entry per CDR3 protein. The top ten hold 9.5% to 15% of the sample, which has 130,000 or so distinct CDR3 sequences, around three fifths seen once. About this clonotype itself: The antigen is undetermined. Mismatch with germline at one junction end may stem from a read error.

Findings and caveats of the study: In normal lung, the top 100 clones were significantly more dominant than in tumor.

The material sequenced was lung tumor tissue. This receptor was taken from a man younger than 40 with non-small cell lung cancer.

CDR3: CASSLEAKGQETQYF. CDR3 sequence (DNA): TGTGCCAGCAGTTTAGAAGCGAAAGGGCAAGAGACCCAGTACTTC. This chain links TRBV11-3 with TRBJ2-5; the D is unclear. Germline V gene data show CDR1 as SGHNT and CDR2 as YENEEA. This CDR3 has 15 residues.